A single sample is the source of the 25 T cell receptor beta chains below, sequenced in a study of regulatory T cells in long-lasting Graves disease. Sample time point: persistent/refractory GD, antithyroid drugs over 5 years with positive TRAb. Construction of the TCR library relied on RNA isolated from PBMCs. Relying on iRepertoire HTBI primers and Arm-PCR of CDR3 regions, the team built TCR beta libraries. TCRdb reprocessed the multiplex PCR reads via MiXCR and lists one record per CDR3 protein. The data show about 470,000 distinct CDR3 sequences, less than 25% seen once. The specimen comprised peripheral blood mononuclear cells (PBMCs), sampled when the disease was refractory, from a patient treated with antithyroid drugs. The source of these receptors is a female donor with Graves disease.

This clonotype was recorded once. The chain couples TRBV20-1 to TRBJ2-3; D remains unclear. This CDR3 region has 11 residues. Trimming left V 6 bases short and J 2 bases short, with 6 bases between. Germline V gives CDR1 DFQATT, CDR2 SNEGSKA (reference sequence). CDR3 nucleotides: TGCAGTGCAATCTACACAGATACGCAGTATTTT. It is translated as CSAIYTDTQYF.

This clonotype has a count of ten or more. The chain uses TRBV30 and TRBJ2-5; no firm D call. Germline-derived CDR1 and CDR2 are GTSNPN and SVGIG (reference sequence). CDR3 length: 13 residues. Trimming took 2 bases from V and 5 from J, leaving 12 bases between them. CDR3 nucleotides: TGTGCCTGGAGTATCGCCCATGGCGAGACCCAGTACTTC. Its protein is CAWSIAHGETQYF.

The chain carries TRBV19 and TRBJ2-7; the D gene is possibly TRBD2 (6 bases). Germline CDR1 LNHDA, CDR2 SQIVND (reference sequence). The CDR3 is 15 amino acids. V lost 2 bases and J 5 bases, leaving 16 bases between the germline ends. As DNA, the CDR3 is TGTGCCAGTAGTATACCCGGGAGAGGGGCAGACGAGCAGTACTTC. Its translation: CASSIPGRGADEQYF.

This clonotype was picked up many times. V usage is TRBV2 and J usage is TRBJ1-1, with unresolved D. V was cut by 8 bases and J by 1 base, with 5 bases left in between. Germline V gene lookup returns CDR1 SNHLY and CDR2 FYNNEI. The CDR3 runs 11 residues. The CDR3 DNA follows: TGTGCCAGCCACGGGAACACTGAAGCTTTCTTT. This codes for CASHGNTEAFF.

The chain carries TRBV13 and TRBJ2-7, with D maybe TRBD2 (5 bases). The germline V gene encodes CDR1 PRHDT and CDR2 FYEKMQ (reference sequence). Trimming pared 5 bases from V and 2 bases from J, leaving 16 bases between. The CDR3 extends over 15 amino acids. The DNA for the CDR3 is TGTGCCAGCAGCGCAGGCCGGGATACCGCCTACGAGCAGTACTTC. Protein product: CASSAGRDTAYEQYF.

This chain uses TRBV18 with TRBJ2-2; D possibly corresponds to TRBD2 (5 bases). CDR1 is KGHSH and CDR2 is LQKENI in the germline V gene. V was trimmed by 3 bases and J by 6 bases, leaving 11 bases between them. The CDR3 extends over 14 amino acids. The CDR3 protein is CASSPFGVAGELFF. Written as DNA, the CDR3 is TGTGCCAGCTCACCGTTCGGGGTCGCCGGGGAGCTGTTTTTT.

The chain combines TRBV9 with TRBJ2-7; 7 bases line up with TRBD1. V lost 0 bases to trimming and J lost 2 bases; unmatched junction nucleotides: 11. Looked up from germline, CDR1 is SGDLS and CDR2 is YYNGEE. CDR3 length: 17 residues. CDR3 DNA sequence: TGTGCCAGCAGCGTAGGAGGCACCGGGACAGTAACCTACGAGCAGTACTTC. Amino acids: CASSVGGTGTVTYEQYF.

CDR3 in amino acids: CASSRDFGPKNIQYF. The CDR3 DNA follows: TGTGCCAGCAGCCGGGATTTTGGACCCAAAAACATTCAGTACTTC. This chain uses TRBV6-2 or TRBV6-3 with TRBJ2-4; possible D gene TRBD2, 5 bases. Germline CDR1 and CDR2: MNHEY and SVGEGT. Trimming took 6 bases from V and 2 from J, leaving 14 bases between them. The CDR3 contains 15 residues.

This rearrangement joins TRBV6-5 to TRBJ2-7, with a weak D call TRBD1 (6 bases). This CDR3 is built from 18 residues. Trimming left V 0 bases short and J 4 bases short, with 22 bases between. Germline loops: CDR1 MNHEY, CDR2 SVGAGI. The CDR3 loop reads CASSYSDRRGRSMYEQYF. Written as DNA, the CDR3 is TGTGCCAGCAGTTACTCTGACCGCAGGGGCCGCTCAATGTACGAGCAGTACTTC.

This clonotype has at least ten counts. The V call is TRBV7-3, the J call TRBJ2-7, with 9 bases lining up with TRBD1. Germline V gene data show CDR1 as SGHTA and CDR2 as FQGTGA. The V gene end was trimmed by 5 bases and the J gene end by 2 bases; junction bases not matched to a gene: 7. The CDR3 is made up of 15 amino acids. The CDR3, as DNA: TGTGCCAGCAGCCTCGGGACAGGGCGCGCCTACGAGCAGTACTTC. It translates to CASSLGTGRAYEQYF.

This clonotype has ten or more counts. The chain has TRBV7-2 and TRBJ2-6; D is possibly TRBD2 (6 bases). This CDR3 has 16 residues. V was trimmed by 4 bases and J by 0 bases, leaving 10 bases between them. Germline CDR1 reads SGHTA; CDR2 reads FQGNSA. CDR3 amino acids: CASSWAGSSGANVLTF. The CDR3, as DNA: TGTGCCAGCAGCTGGGCGGGGTCCTCTGGGGCCAACGTCCTGACTTTC.

This chain connects TRBV18 to TRBJ1-5, with D perhaps TRBD1 (6 bases). The ends were cut back, 3 bases at V and 4 bases at J, with 10 bases in the middle. Germline-derived CDR1 and CDR2 are KGHSH and LQKENI. This CDR3 comprises 14 residues. The CDR3 loop is CASSPGQQNQPQHF. The CDR3 DNA is TGTGCCAGCTCACCCGGACAGCAGAATCAGCCCCAGCATTTT.

This clonotype was picked up a small number of times. The rearrangement joins TRBV5-6 to TRBJ1-1, with D possibly TRBD1 on 5 matching bases. CDR3 size: 12 residues. Germline assignment: CDR1 SGHDT and CDR2 YYEEEE. V lost 5 bases and J 4 bases, leaving 9 bases between the germline ends. In DNA, the CDR3 is TGTGCCAGCAGATTAAGGGGCACTGAAGCTTTCTTT. The encoded protein is CASRLRGTEAFF.

This clonotype was found many times. The chain joins TRBV28 to TRBJ2-7, with D possibly matching TRBD2 (5 bases). V dropped 7 bases and J dropped 8 bases, with 15 bases sitting between them. The CDR3 consists of 12 residues. In germline, CDR1 is MDHEN, CDR2 SYDVKM. The CDR3, as DNA: TGTGCCAGCACGGCTAGCAGTCGAAAGCAGTACTTC. It translates to CASTASSRKQYF.

The chain employs TRBV7-3 and TRBJ2-6, with unresolved D. The germline V gene encodes CDR1 SGHTA and CDR2 FQGTGA. Trimming removed 0 bases at V and 0 bases at J, with 6 bases between. The CDR3 runs 16 residues. In nucleotides, the CDR3 is TGTGCCAGCAGCTTAACAGGCTACTCTGGGGCCAACGTCCTGACTTTC. It codes for CASSLTGYSGANVLTF. The entire variable domain, with the rest obtained from reference TRBV7-3 and TRBJ2-6, is as follows: GAGVSQTPSNKVTEKGKYVELRCDPISGHTALYWYRQSLGQGPEFLIYFQGTGAADDSGLPNDRFFAVRPEGSVSTLKIQRTERGDSAVYLCASSLTGYSGANVLTFGAGSRLTVL.

At least ten counts were recorded for this clonotype. CDR3 DNA: TGCGCCAGCAGTGATTCGGCGGGACGCGGAGAGACCCAGTACTTC. This codes for CASSDSAGRGETQYF. The gene calls are TRBV10-1 and TRBJ2-5; tentative D call: TRBD2 (6 bases). The CDR3 extends over 15 amino acids. The germline V and J ends were trimmed by 3 bases and 4 bases, with 15 bases remaining between them. The V gene's germline CDR1 is WNHNN and CDR2 SYGVQD (reference sequence).

This clonotype was recorded a few times. This sequence joins TRBV15 and TRBJ2-7, with D unclear. This CDR3 has 14 residues. CDR1 LNHNV and CDR2 YYDKDF come from the germline V gene (reference sequence). Trimming took off 0 bases at V and 0 bases at J, with 6 bases between the two ends. For the CDR3, the DNA is TGTGCCACCAGCAGAGATGACTTCTCCTACGAGCAGTACTTC. Amino acids: CATSRDDFSYEQYF. Full variable domain (remainder filled in from reference TRBV15 and TRBJ2-7): DAMVIQNPRYQVTQFGKPVTLSCSQTLNHNVMYWYQQKSSQAPKLLFHYYDKDFNNEADTPDNFQSRRPNTSFCFLDIRSPGLGDTAMYLCATSRDDFSYEQYFGPGTRLTVT.

This clonotype appeared many times. The chain is built from TRBV3-1 and TRBJ2-7; no clear D. Germline CDR1 LGHDT, CDR2 YNNKEL (reference sequence). Deletions cut 0 bases from V and 3 bases from J, with 9 bases between. The CDR3 runs to 14 residues. The CDR3 spells CASSQDPPGYEQYF. In nucleotides, the CDR3 is TGTGCCAGCAGCCAAGACCCCCCCGGCTACGAGCAGTACTTC.

In its sample, this clonotype was seen many times. The chain joins TRBV29-1 to TRBJ1-2; D is possibly TRBD1 (6 bases). This CDR3 comprises 12 residues. Trimming pared 3 bases from V and 7 bases from J, leaving 12 bases between. Germline V gene lookup returns CDR1 SQVTM and CDR2 ANQGSEA. The CDR3 loop is CSVEGGLGGYTF. The CDR3 DNA is TGCAGCGTTGAGGGGGGGCTGGGTGGCTACACCTTC.

This chain joins TRBV7-9 and TRBJ1-5; 9 nucleotides match TRBD1. Germline values: CDR1 SEHNR, CDR2 FQNEAQ (reference sequence). CDR3 size: 15 residues. Germline trimming cut 6 bases from V and 11 bases from J; bases unmatched to any gene: 14. The CDR3 here is CASRTDRGPLGAQHF. For the CDR3, the DNA is TGTGCCAGCAGGACGGACAGGGGCCCGCTTGGGGCCCAGCATTTT.

This clonotype has just a few counts. The chain is built from TRBV18 and TRBJ2-7; either TRBD1 or TRBD2 may fit D (5 bases each). This CDR3 has 15 residues. Germline V gene sequence: CDR1 KGHSH, CDR2 LQKENI. Trimming shortened V by 3 bases and J by 2 bases, and 14 bases separated the two germline ends. The CDR3 region has the DNA TGTGCCAGCTCACCCCGTTGGGGGATAACCTACGAGCAGTACTTC. It specifies CASSPRWGITYEQYF.

This clonotype was detected only a few times. The chain is built from TRBV4-3 and TRBJ1-2; no clear D gene. The V gene lost 0 bases and the J gene lost 0 bases, with 8 bases spanning the gap. The CDR3 spans 15 residues. Per germline, CDR1 LGHNA and CDR2 YSLEER. The CDR3 here is CASSQDPSPNYGYTF. The CDR3 DNA reads TGCGCCAGCAGCCAAGATCCCAGCCCTAACTATGGCTACACCTTC.

At least ten counts were recorded for this clonotype. This sequence joins TRBV11-2 and TRBJ2-2; D call uncertain. Trimming removed 7 bases from V and 4 bases from J, with 13 bases in between. CDR3 length equals 14 residues. Germline V gives CDR1 SGHAT, CDR2 FQNNGV. DNA for the CDR3: TGTGCCAGCAAAGTCCTACAAATCACCGGGGAGCTGTTTTTT. The encoded protein is CASKVLQITGELFF.

The chain has TRBV28 and TRBJ2-7, with D possibly TRBD1 on 7 matching bases. The CDR3 is 13 amino acids. V was shortened by 7 bases and J by 6 bases, with 16 bases between the two germline ends. Germline V gene sequence: CDR1 MDHEN, CDR2 SYDVKM. The CDR3 reads CASKPTGRGEQYF. In nucleotides, the CDR3 is TGTGCCAGCAAACCGACAGGGCGGGGCGAGCAGTACTTC.

In its sample, this clonotype was seen a few times. This chain uses TRBV7-9 with TRBJ2-7, with D unclear. From germline, CDR1 is SEHNR and CDR2 FQNEAQ (reference sequence). The CDR3 totals 12 residues. V was cut by 8 bases and J by 2 bases, with 10 bases left in between. For the CDR3, the DNA is TGTGCCAGCGTGACGGTTACCTACGAGCAGTACTTC. Protein: CASVTVTYEQYF.